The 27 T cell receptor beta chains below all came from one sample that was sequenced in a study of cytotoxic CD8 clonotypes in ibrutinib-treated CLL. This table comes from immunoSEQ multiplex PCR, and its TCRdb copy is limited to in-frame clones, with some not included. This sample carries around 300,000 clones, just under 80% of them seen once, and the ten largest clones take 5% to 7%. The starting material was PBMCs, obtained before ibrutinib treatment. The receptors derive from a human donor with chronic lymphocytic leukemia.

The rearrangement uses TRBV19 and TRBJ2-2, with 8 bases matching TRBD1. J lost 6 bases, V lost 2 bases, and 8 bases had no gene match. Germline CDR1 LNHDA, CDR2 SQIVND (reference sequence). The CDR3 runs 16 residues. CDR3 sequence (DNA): TGTGCCAGTAGTATACAGGGGGCGCGACGAGCCGGGGAGCTGTTTTTT. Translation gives CASSIQGARRAGELFF. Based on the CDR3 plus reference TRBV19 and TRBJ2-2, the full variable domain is DGGITQSPKYLFRKEGQNVTLSCEQNLNHDAMYWYRQDPGQGLRLIYYSQIVNDFQKGDIAEGYSVSREKKESFPLTVTSAQKNPTAFYLCASSIQGARRAGELFFGEGSRLTVL.

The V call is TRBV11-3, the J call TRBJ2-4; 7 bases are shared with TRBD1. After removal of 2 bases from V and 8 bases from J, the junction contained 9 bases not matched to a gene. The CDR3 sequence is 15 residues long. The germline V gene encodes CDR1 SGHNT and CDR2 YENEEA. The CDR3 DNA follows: TGTGCCAGCAGCTTATGGTTACAGGGGATTTACATTCAGTACTTC. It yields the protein CASSLWLQGIYIQYF.

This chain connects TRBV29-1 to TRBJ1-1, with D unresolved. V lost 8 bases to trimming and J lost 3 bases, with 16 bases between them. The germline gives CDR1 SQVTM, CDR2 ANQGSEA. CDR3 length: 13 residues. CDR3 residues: CSTAPRMYTEAFF. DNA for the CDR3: TGCAGCACCGCTCCCAGAATGTACACTGAAGCTTTCTTT. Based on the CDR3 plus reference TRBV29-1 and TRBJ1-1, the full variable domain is SAVISQKPSRDICQRGTSLTIQCQVDSQVTMMFWYRQQPGQSLTLIATANQGSEATYESGFVIDKFPISRPNLTFSTLTVSNMSPEDSSIYLCSTAPRMYTEAFFGQGTRLTVV.

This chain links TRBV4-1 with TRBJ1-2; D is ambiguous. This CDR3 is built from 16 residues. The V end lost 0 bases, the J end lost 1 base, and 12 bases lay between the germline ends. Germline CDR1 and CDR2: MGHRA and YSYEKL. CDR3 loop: CASSQDWAVDNYGYTF. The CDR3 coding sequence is TGCGCCAGCAGCCAAGATTGGGCAGTGGATAACTATGGCTACACCTTC.

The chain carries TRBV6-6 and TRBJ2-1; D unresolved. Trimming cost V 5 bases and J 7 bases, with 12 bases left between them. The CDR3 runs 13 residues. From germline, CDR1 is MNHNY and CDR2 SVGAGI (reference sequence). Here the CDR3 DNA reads TGTGCCAGCAGTGTACTACAGAGGAATGAGCAGTTCTTC. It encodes CASSVLQRNEQFF.

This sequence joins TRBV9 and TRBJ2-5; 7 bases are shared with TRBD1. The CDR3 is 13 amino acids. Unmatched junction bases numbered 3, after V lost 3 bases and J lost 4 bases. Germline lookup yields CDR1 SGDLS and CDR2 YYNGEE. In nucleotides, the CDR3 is TGTGCCAGCAGCGCCAACAGGGGAGAGACCCAGTACTTC. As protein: CASSANRGETQYF. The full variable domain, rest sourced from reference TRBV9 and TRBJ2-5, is DSGVTQTPKHLITATGQRVTLRCSPRSGDLSVYWYQQSLDQGLQFLIQYYNGEERAKGNILERFSAQQFPDLHSELNLSSLELGDSALYFCASSANRGETQYFGPGTRLLVL.

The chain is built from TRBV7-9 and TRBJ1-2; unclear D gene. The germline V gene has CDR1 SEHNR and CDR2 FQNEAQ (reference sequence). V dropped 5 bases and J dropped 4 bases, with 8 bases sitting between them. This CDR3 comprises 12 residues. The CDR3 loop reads CASSHPGYGYTF. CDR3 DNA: TGTGCCAGCAGCCACCCCGGCTATGGCTACACCTTC.

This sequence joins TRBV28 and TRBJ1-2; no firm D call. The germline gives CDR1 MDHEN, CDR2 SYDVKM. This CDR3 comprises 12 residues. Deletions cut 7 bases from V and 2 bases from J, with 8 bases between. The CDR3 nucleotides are TGTGCCAGCAAGTCGGTGAACTATGGCTACACCTTC. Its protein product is CASKSVNYGYTF.

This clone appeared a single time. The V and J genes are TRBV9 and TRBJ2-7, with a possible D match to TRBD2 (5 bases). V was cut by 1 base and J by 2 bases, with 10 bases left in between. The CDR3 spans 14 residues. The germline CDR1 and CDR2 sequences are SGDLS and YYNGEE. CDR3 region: CASSVLSGPYEQYF. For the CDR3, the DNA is TGTGCCAGCAGCGTACTAAGCGGCCCCTACGAGCAGTACTTC.

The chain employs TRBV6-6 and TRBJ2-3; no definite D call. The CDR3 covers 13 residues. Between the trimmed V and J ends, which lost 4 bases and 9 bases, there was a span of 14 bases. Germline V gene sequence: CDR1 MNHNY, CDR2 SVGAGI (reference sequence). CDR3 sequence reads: CASSWPETVTQYF. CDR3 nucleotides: TGTGCCAGCAGTTGGCCCGAGACGGTCACGCAGTATTTT.

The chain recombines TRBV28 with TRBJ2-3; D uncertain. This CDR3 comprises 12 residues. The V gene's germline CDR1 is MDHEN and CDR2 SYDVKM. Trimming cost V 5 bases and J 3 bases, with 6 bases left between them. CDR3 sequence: CASSVTTDTQYF. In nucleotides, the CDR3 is TGTGCCAGCAGTGTGACGACAGATACGCAGTATTTT.

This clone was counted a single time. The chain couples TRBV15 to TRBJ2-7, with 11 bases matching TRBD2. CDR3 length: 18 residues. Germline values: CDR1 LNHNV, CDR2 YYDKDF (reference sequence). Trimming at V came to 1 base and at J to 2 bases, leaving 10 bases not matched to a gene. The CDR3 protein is CATSRGPGTSGPAYEQYF. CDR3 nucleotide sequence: TGTGCCACCAGCAGAGGGCCCGGGACTAGCGGACCAGCCTACGAGCAGTACTTC.

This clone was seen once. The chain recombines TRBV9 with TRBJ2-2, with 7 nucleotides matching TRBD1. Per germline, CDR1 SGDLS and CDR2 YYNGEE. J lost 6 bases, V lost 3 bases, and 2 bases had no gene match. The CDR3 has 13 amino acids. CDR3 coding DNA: TGTGCCAGCAGCGAGGGACAGCCCGGGGAGCTGTTTTTT. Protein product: CASSEGQPGELFF.

CDR3 loop: CASSPEASVRSRYF. The CDR3 DNA is TGTGCCAGCTCACCCGAGGCTAGCGTCCGCTCGAGGTACTTC. The chain carries TRBV18 and TRBJ2-7; TRBD2 is a possible D gene (6 bases). This CDR3 contains 14 residues. Trimming stripped 3 bases from V and 12 bases from J, with 21 bases between. The germline V gene encodes CDR1 KGHSH and CDR2 LQKENI.

The CDR3, as DNA: TGCGCCAGCAGCCAGGACAGGGTCCCCTACAATGAGCAGTTCTTC. Its translation is CASSQDRVPYNEQFF. This chain connects TRBV4-1 to TRBJ2-1, with 8 bases aligning to TRBD1. Germline V gene sequence: CDR1 MGHRA, CDR2 YSYEKL. V trimming: 3 bases; J trimming: 2 bases; junction bases outside the gene matches: 3. CDR3 size: 15 residues.

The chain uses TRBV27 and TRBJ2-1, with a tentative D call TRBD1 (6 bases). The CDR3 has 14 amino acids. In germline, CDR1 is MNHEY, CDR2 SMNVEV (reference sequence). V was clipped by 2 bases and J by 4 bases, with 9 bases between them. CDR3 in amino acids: CASSLGTPYNEQFF. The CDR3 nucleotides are TGTGCCAGCAGTTTAGGGACACCTTACAATGAGCAGTTCTTC.

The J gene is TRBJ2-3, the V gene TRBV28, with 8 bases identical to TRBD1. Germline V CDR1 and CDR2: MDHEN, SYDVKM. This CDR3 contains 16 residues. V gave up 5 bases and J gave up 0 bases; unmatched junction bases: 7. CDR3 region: CASSIGQGGSTDTQYF. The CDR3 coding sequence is TGTGCCAGCAGTATCGGACAGGGTGGGAGCACAGATACGCAGTATTTT.

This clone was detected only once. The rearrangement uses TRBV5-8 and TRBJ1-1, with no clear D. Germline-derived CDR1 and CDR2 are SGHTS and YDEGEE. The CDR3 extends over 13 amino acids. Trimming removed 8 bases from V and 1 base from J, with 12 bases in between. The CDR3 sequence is CASTPASNTEAFF. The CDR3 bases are TGTGCCAGTACCCCGGCCTCGAACACTGAAGCTTTCTTT.

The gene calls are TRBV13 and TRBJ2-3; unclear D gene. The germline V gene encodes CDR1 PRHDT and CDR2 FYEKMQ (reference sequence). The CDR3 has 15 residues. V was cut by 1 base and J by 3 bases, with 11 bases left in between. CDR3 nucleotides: TGTGCCAGCAGCTTAGCGGGTTACGAAACAGATACGCAGTATTTT. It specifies CASSLAGYETDTQYF.

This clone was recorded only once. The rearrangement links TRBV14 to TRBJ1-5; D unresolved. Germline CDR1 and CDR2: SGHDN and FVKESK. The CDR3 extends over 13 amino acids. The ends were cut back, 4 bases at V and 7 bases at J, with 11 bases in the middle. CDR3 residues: CASSLQPSQPQHF. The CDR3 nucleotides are TGTGCCAGCAGCCTTCAACCGTCCCAGCCCCAGCATTTT. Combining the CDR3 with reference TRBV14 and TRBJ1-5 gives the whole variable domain EAGVTQFPSHSVIEKGQTVTLRCDPISGHDNLYWYRRVMGKEIKFLLHFVKESKQDESGMPNNRFLAERTGGTYSTLKVQPAELEDSGVYFCASSLQPSQPQHFGDGTRLSIL.

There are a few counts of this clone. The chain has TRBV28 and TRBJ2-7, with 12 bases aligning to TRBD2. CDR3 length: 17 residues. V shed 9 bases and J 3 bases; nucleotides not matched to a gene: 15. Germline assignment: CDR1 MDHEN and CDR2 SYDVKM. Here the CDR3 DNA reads TGTGCCAGTACAAGACTAGCGGGAGCCCAACCCCTCTACGAGCAGTACTTC. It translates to CASTRLAGAQPLYEQYF.

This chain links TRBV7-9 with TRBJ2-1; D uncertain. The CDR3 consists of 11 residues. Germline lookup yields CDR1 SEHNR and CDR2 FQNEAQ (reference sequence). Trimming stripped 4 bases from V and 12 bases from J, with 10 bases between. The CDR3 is CASSSYPAQFF. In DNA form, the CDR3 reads TGTGCCAGCAGCTCCTACCCGGCGCAGTTCTTC.

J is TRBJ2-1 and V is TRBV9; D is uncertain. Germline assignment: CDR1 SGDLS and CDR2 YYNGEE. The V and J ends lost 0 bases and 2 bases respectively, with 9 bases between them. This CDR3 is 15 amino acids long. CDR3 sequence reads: CASSVVAKAYNEQFF. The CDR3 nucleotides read TGTGCCAGCAGCGTAGTTGCGAAAGCCTACAATGAGCAGTTCTTC.

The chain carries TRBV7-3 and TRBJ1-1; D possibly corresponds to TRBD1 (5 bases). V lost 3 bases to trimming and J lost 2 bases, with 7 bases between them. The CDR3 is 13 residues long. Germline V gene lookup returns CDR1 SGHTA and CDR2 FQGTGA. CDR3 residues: CASSFQGNTEAFF. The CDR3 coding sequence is TGTGCCAGCAGCTTCCAGGGAAACACTGAAGCTTTCTTT.

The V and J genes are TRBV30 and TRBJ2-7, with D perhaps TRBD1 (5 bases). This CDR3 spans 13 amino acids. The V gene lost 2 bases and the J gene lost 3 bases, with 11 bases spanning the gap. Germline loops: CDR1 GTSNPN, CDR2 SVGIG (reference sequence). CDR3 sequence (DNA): TGTGCCTGGAGTAGGGGAACAAGCTACGAGCAGTACTTC. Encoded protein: CAWSRGTSYEQYF.

The CDR3 nucleotides are TGCAGCGGGGGGGACCGGACAGGGAGGACTGAAGCTTTCTTT. Encoded protein: CSGGDRTGRTEAFF. The chain has TRBV29-1 and TRBJ1-1; 8 positions match TRBD1. The CDR3 runs 14 residues. J gave up 5 bases and V 7 bases, and 12 bases lay outside the gene matches. Germline V CDR1 and CDR2: SQVTM, ANQGSEA.

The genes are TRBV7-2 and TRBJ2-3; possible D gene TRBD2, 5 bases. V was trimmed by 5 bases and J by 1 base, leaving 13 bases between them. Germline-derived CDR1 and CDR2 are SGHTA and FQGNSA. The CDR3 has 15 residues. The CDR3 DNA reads TGTGCCAGCAGCCCCGTACCCGGGGGCACAGATACGCAGTATTTT. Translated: CASSPVPGGTDTQYF.